This TCR beta chain was observed in a study of identical twins. Findings and caveats of the study: Beta out-of-frame sequences showed weaker excess twin sharing.

CDR1 is SQVTM, CDR2 ANQGSEA, per germline. The V end was cut by 3 bases, the J end by 0 bases, with 12 bases between. This CDR3 region has 15 residues. TCRdb reprocessed the 5' RACE reads with MiXCR, giving one entry per CDR3 protein. The profile shows about 470,000 distinct CDR3 sequences, approximately 25% of them singletons. A word on this clonotype: Its antigen is still unknown.

These sequences were also reported in another study, on T cells expressing NK-cell markers. That report adds: Whether expanded NKG2C+ T cell clones were HCMV specific stayed uncertain.

This chain uses TRBV29-1 with TRBJ2-1; D is undetermined. The clonotype was recovered from a woman under 30 in good health. Sequenced: CD4+ T cells sorted from blood. CDR3 amino acids: CSVEGSPSSYNEQFF. The CDR3 DNA sequence: TGCAGCGTTGAGGGTAGCCCGAGCTCCTACAATGAGCAGTTCTTC.